Listed here is a single T cell receptor beta chain. Its antigen is currently unknown. The CDR3 totals 15 residues. Germline V lookup: CDR1 SGHRS, CDR2 YFSETQ. V shed 3 bases and J shed 1 base, with 13 bases lying between them. The data stem from a study of cytomegalovirus exposure and HLA in healthy donors. Study context: According to later analysis, the same platform produced the roughly 130 validation and about 630 first-cohort repertoires. Findings of the study overall: Confirmation in vitro established that a few CMV-associated chains were specific for CMV antigens. Rare TCR sequences dominated, though some public TCRs recurred in many donors. Reported performance of the classifier showed diagnosis of cytomegalovirus status with high specificity and sensitivity.

The assay was immunoSEQ multiplex PCR, and TCRdb's table has in-frame clones only and misses some. This sample yields 47,000 or so clones, of which about 90% are seen a single time; 1.4% belongs to the top ten. This TCR derives from a man between 18 and 29 years old in good health and CMV-seronegative. Sequencing was done on a sample of PBMCs. V and J are TRBV5-1 and TRBJ1-1, with a possible D match to TRBD1 (5 bases). This chain's CDR3 is CASSSRGKENTEAFF. Here the CDR3 DNA reads TGCGCCAGCAGCTCTAGGGGTAAGGAGAACACTGAAGCTTTCTTT. Supplemented by reference TRBV5-1 and TRBJ1-1, the full variable domain reads KAGVTQTPRYLIKTRGQQVTLSCSPISGHRSVSWYQQTPGQGLQFLFEYFSETQRNKGNFPGRFSGRQFSNSRSEMNVSTLELGDSALYLCASSSRGKENTEAFFGQGTRLTVV.